The clone carrying this TCR beta chain has just a few counts. Its antigen is as yet unknown. This record comes from a study of beta chain features in type 1 diabetes. This CDR3 has 12 amino acids. V lost 2 bases and J 7 bases, leaving 6 bases between the germline ends. Germline CDR1 and CDR2: LNHDA and SQIVND (reference sequence). The sequenced template was cDNA made from the entire isolated RNA. For naive, central memory and regulatory T cell samples, reads averaged approximately 3.6 million. Profiled with immunoSEQ multiplex PCR; TCRdb holds only in-frame clones, not every one. Of approximately 100,000 clones in the sample, over 25% were seen once. Study-level findings and limits: A PCR bias possibly favoring shorter templates would apply equally to patients and controls. All four CD4+ subsets of Type 1 diabetes patients contained TCRB CDR3s that were moderately but significantly shorter.

The chain employs TRBV19 and TRBJ2-1, with TRBD1 as a possible D gene (5 bases). The origin of this receptor is a young woman with type 1 diabetes. Sequenced sample: central memory CD4+ T cells from blood. DNA of the CDR3: TGTGCCAGTAGTATAAAGGGGAATGAGCAGTTCTTC. Translation: CASSIKGNEQFF. Full variable domain (rest looked up from reference TRBV19 and TRBJ2-1): DGGITQSPKYLFRKEGQNVTLSCEQNLNHDAMYWYRQDPGQGLRLIYYSQIVNDFQKGDIAEGYSVSREKKESFPLTVTSAQKNPTAFYLCASSIKGNEQFFGPGTRLTVL.